The 23 T cell receptor beta chains below come from one sample, sequenced in a study of blood T cell repertoires in COVID-19. Some clones are missing from TCRdb's copy, which holds only in-frame ones; the method was immunoSEQ multiplex PCR. Of hundreds of thousands of clones listed, roughly 80% are singletons. The sequenced material came from peripheral blood. The receptor source for this set is an elderly man with acute or convalescent COVID-19.

The J gene is TRBJ2-5, the V gene TRBV2, with TRBD1 matching 8 bases. The CDR3 loop spans 16 amino acids. Germline V CDR1 and CDR2: SNHLY, FYNNEI. V lost 7 bases to trimming and J lost 5 bases; unmatched junction nucleotides: 15. The CDR3 reads CASNGDRSYSRETQYF. CDR3 nucleotide sequence: TGTGCCAGCAACGGGGACAGGAGTTACTCCCGGGAGACCCAGTACTTC. The variable domain in full, with the rest retrieved from reference TRBV2 and TRBJ2-5, is EPEVTQTPSHQVTQMGQEVILRCVPISNHLYFYWYRQILGQKVEFLVSFYNNEISEKSEIFDDQFSVERPDGSNFTLKIRSTKLEDSAMYFCASNGDRSYSRETQYFGPGTRLLVL.

The chain links TRBV18 to TRBJ2-7; a weak D match, TRBD1 (6 bases). The CDR3 runs to 13 residues. V lost 6 bases, J lost 1 base, and 10 bases lay in between. Germline CDR1 KGHSH, CDR2 LQKENI. In DNA, the CDR3 is TGTGCCAGCTCCACTACAGGGTCCTACGAGCAGTACTTC. It translates to CASSTTGSYEQYF. The full variable domain, its missing parts supplied by reference TRBV18 and TRBJ2-7, is NAGVMQNPRHLVRRRGQEARLRCSPMKGHSHVYWYRQLPEEGLKFMVYLQKENIIDESGMPKERFSAEFPKEGPSILRIQQVVRGDSAAYFCASSTTGSYEQYFGPGTRLTVT.

The gene calls are TRBV29-1 and TRBJ1-2, with D possibly TRBD1 on 5 matching bases. This CDR3 region has 13 residues. The germline V gene has CDR1 SQVTM and CDR2 ANQGSEA. Trimming removed 4 bases from V and 1 base from J, with 10 bases in between. The DNA of the CDR3 is TGCAGCGTTGTGTCGACAGTTAACTATGGCTACACCTTC. It is translated as CSVVSTVNYGYTF.

The CDR3 DNA is TGTGCCAGCAGCTTGGGCGGGTCTGGCTACACCTTC. Its translation: CASSLGGSGYTF. The V and J genes are TRBV5-4 and TRBJ1-2; D is undetermined. CDR3 length: 12 amino acids. CDR1 and CDR2 from the germline V gene are SGHNT and YYREEE (reference sequence). Between the trimmed V and J ends, which lost 0 bases and 7 bases, there was a span of 7 bases.

In this sample, this clone turned up once. CDR3 DNA sequence: TGTGCCAGCAGCCCCCCCGGGCGGACAGGGGGAGAGACCCAGTACTTC. Protein sequence: CASSPPGRTGGETQYF. The chain combines TRBV9 with TRBJ2-5, with 10 bases aligning to TRBD1. CDR1 SGDLS and CDR2 YYNGEE come from the germline V gene. Trimming cost V 4 bases and J 4 bases; bases outside gene matches: 10. The CDR3 extends over 16 amino acids.

The rearrangement links TRBV6-5 to TRBJ1-2; no definite D call. The CDR3 covers 14 residues. V was trimmed by 9 bases and J by 0 bases, leaving 14 bases between them. Germline CDR1 reads MNHEY; CDR2 reads SVGAGI. The CDR3 loop reads CARPATASNYGYTF. DNA of the CDR3: TGTGCCAGACCCGCCACAGCCTCTAACTATGGCTACACCTTC.

This clone was detected a few times. This chain joins TRBV5-1 and TRBJ1-6, with 7 bases aligning to TRBD1. The junction had 18 bases not matched to a gene; V was cut back by 5 bases and J by 7 bases. Germline lookup yields CDR1 SGHRS and CDR2 YFSETQ. CDR3 length: 18 residues. CDR3 sequence: CASRVSIPTGRRNSPLHF. As DNA, the CDR3 is TGCGCCAGCAGGGTCTCCATACCGACAGGGCGAAGAAATTCACCCCTCCACTTT.

The CDR3 DNA sequence: TGTGCCAGCAGTGAAAGTGGCCATGCCGAAAATACGCAGTATTTT. This translates into CASSESGHAENTQYF. This rearrangement joins TRBV2 to TRBJ2-3; no clear D. The CDR3 has 15 amino acids. The V end lost 2 bases, the J end lost 7 bases, and 16 bases lay between the germline ends. The germline V gene has CDR1 SNHLY and CDR2 FYNNEI.

This clone was seen only a few times. The chain links TRBV6-5 to TRBJ2-1, with 9 bases aligning to TRBD1. CDR3 size: 16 residues. Germline CDR1 is MNHEY and CDR2 is SVGAGI. The V gene end was trimmed by 4 bases and the J gene end by 5 bases; junction bases not matched to a gene: 9. The CDR3, as DNA: TGTGCCAGCAGTTGGGGACGGGACAGGGTTAACAATGAGCAGTTCTTC. It encodes CASSWGRDRVNNEQFF.

The J gene is TRBJ2-7, the V gene TRBV10-3; D is undetermined. Germline assignment: CDR1 ENHRY and CDR2 SYGVKD. The CDR3 has 14 amino acids. The ends were cut back, 0 bases at V and 7 bases at J, with 13 bases in the middle. The DNA for the CDR3 is TGTGCCATCAGTGAGTCGGGCTCAAGATGGGAGCAGTACTTC. Translated: CAISESGSRWEQYF.

The chain has TRBV7-9 and TRBJ1-4; no reliable D call. Trimming cost V 1 base and J 4 bases, with 13 bases left between them. The CDR3 loop spans 16 amino acids. Per germline, CDR1 SEHNR and CDR2 FQNEAQ (reference sequence). CDR3 coding DNA: TGTGCCAGCAGCTTAGGGTCGGCGGTGGTTAATGAAAAACTGTTTTTT. Amino acid sequence: CASSLGSAVVNEKLFF.

The rearrangement uses TRBV5-1 and TRBJ1-1, with 9 bases lining up with TRBD1. This CDR3 contains 16 residues. CDR1 and CDR2 (germline): SGHRS, YFSETQ. V trimming: 2 bases; J trimming: 1 base; junction bases outside the gene matches: 6. The CDR3 coding sequence is TGCGCCAGCAGCTTAACAGGGGGCGGGTGGAACACTGAAGCTTTCTTT. Its protein product is CASSLTGGGWNTEAFF. The full variable domain, its missing parts supplied by reference TRBV5-1 and TRBJ1-1, is KAGVTQTPRYLIKTRGQQVTLSCSPISGHRSVSWYQQTPGQGLQFLFEYFSETQRNKGNFPGRFSGRQFSNSRSEMNVSTLELGDSALYLCASSLTGGGWNTEAFFGQGTRLTVV.

This chain links TRBV12-5 with TRBJ2-2, with D tentatively TRBD2 (5 bases). The germline V gene has CDR1 LGHNT and CDR2 FRNRAP. This CDR3 has 13 amino acids. V was shortened by 1 base and J by 8 bases, with 8 bases between the two germline ends. As DNA, the CDR3 is TGTGCTAGTGGTTTGGCCAGGAGGGGGGAGCTGTTTTTT. Its translation is CASGLARRGELFF.

This clone was picked up a small number of times. The rearrangement links TRBV28 to TRBJ1-1; 9 positions match TRBD1. Germline lookup yields CDR1 MDHEN and CDR2 SYDVKM. The V segment lost 6 bases and the J segment 4 bases; nucleotides outside the gene matches: 3. CDR3 length: 13 amino acids. For the CDR3, the DNA is TGTGCCAGCAGACGGGACAGGGTCACTGAAGCTTTCTTT. It yields the protein CASRRDRVTEAFF.

V gene TRBV25-1 combines with J gene TRBJ1-1; D not certain. The CDR3 spans 11 residues. V gave up 3 bases and J gave up 11 bases, with 10 bases separating them. Germline V lookup: CDR1 MGHDK, CDR2 SYGVNS. The CDR3 protein is CASSDVGGAFF. The DNA of the CDR3 is TGTGCCAGCAGTGATGTGGGAGGGGCTTTCTTT.

The gene calls are TRBV18 and TRBJ1-2; D unclear. CDR3 size: 14 residues. Germline values: CDR1 KGHSH, CDR2 LQKENI. V dropped 6 bases and J dropped 0 bases, with 11 bases sitting between them. CDR3 in DNA: TGTGCCAGCTCCAAAGTAGGAGCTAACTATGGCTACACCTTC. It specifies CASSKVGANYGYTF. The variable domain in full, completed from reference TRBV18 and TRBJ1-2, reads NAGVMQNPRHLVRRRGQEARLRCSPMKGHSHVYWYRQLPEEGLKFMVYLQKENIIDESGMPKERFSAEFPKEGPSILRIQQVVRGDSAAYFCASSKVGANYGYTFGSGTRLTVV.

The chain uses TRBV10-3 and TRBJ2-3; 7 nucleotides align to TRBD1. The V gene's germline CDR1 is ENHRY and CDR2 SYGVKD. The J segment lost 6 bases and the V segment lost 7 bases, leaving 13 bases of the junction unmatched. CDR3 length: 15 residues. The CDR3 spells CAITTIQGMKDTQYF. Written as DNA, the CDR3 is TGTGCCATCACTACTATACAGGGGATGAAGGATACGCAGTATTTT.

This clone was observed a few times. CDR3 DNA: TGTGCCAGCAGCACGGTGACAGGGATCTACGAGCAGTACTTC. Its protein is CASSTVTGIYEQYF. The V and J genes are TRBV7-9 and TRBJ2-7, with 7 nucleotides matching TRBD1. Germline-derived CDR1 and CDR2 are SEHNR and FQNEAQ (reference sequence). The CDR3 runs 14 residues. With 5 bases clipped from V and 3 bases from J, the junction kept 7 bases outside the gene matches.

The chain couples TRBV5-1 to TRBJ1-1, with D unclear. This CDR3 is built from 13 residues. Germline V gives CDR1 SGHRS, CDR2 YFSETQ. Trimming removed 1 base at V and 9 bases at J, with 13 bases between. The CDR3 coding sequence is TGCGCCAGCAGCTTGCAGTCTGAGGGTAAAGCTTTCTTT. Translated, it gives CASSLQSEGKAFF.

This rearrangement joins TRBV4-1 to TRBJ2-7, with a tentative D call TRBD2 (5 bases). This CDR3 comprises 16 residues. V was pared by 0 bases and J by 3 bases, with 15 bases between. Germline values: CDR1 MGHRA, CDR2 YSYEKL. The CDR3 region has the DNA TGCGCCAGCAGCCAAGATGATTCCGGGGTTGACTACGAGCAGTACTTC. This sequence encodes CASSQDDSGVDYEQYF.

CDR3 in amino acids: CATSDLRGRQFF. The CDR3 coding sequence is TGTGCCACCAGTGATTTGCGGGGAAGGCAGTTCTTC. The genes are TRBV24-1 and TRBJ2-1, with D tentatively TRBD2 (5 bases). The germline V gene has CDR1 KGHDR and CDR2 SFDVKD. There are 12 residues in the CDR3. V lost 0 bases and J lost 12, with 8 bases in between.

The sample holds one count of this clone. CDR3: CAITTGGLNTEAFF. For the CDR3, the DNA is TGTGCCATCACTACAGGGGGCCTGAACACTGAAGCTTTCTTT. V and J are TRBV10-3 and TRBJ1-1; 9 bases map to TRBD1. In germline, CDR1 is ENHRY, CDR2 SYGVKD. This CDR3 is 14 amino acids long. J was trimmed by 0 bases and V by 7 bases; bases with no gene match: 3.

The rearrangement links TRBV25-1 to TRBJ1-2, with TRBD1 matching 9 bases. The CDR3 length is 14 residues. With V trimmed by 2 bases and J by 7 bases, 5 bases remained unmatched. CDR1 MGHDK and CDR2 SYGVNS come from the germline V gene. The CDR3 loop reads CASSETGGQGGYTF. The DNA for the CDR3 is TGTGCCAGCAGTGAAACAGGGGGCCAGGGTGGCTACACCTTC.